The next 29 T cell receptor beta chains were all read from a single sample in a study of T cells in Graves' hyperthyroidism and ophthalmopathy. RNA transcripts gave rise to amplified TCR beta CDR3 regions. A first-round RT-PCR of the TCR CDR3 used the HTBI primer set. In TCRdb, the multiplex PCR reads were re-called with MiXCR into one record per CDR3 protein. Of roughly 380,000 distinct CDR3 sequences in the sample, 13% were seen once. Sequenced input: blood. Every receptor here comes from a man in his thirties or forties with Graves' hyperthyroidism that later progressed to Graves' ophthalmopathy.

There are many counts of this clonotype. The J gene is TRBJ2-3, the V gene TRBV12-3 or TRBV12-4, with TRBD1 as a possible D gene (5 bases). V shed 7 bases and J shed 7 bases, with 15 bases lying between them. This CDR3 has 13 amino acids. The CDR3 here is CASKSSGLNTQYF. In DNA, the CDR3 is TGTGCCAGCAAAAGCTCAGGGTTGAATACGCAGTATTTT.

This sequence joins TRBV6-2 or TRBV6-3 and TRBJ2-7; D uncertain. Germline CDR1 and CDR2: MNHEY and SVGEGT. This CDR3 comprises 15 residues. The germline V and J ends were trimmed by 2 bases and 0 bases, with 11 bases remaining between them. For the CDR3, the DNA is TGTGCCAGCAGTTACCCGACACAGTACTCCTACGAGCAGTACTTC. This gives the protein CASSYPTQYSYEQYF.

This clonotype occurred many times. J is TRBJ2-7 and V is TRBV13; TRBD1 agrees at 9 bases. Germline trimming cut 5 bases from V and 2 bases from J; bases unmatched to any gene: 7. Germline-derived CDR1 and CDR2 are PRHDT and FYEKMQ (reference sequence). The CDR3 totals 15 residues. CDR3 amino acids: CASSTRTGDPYEQYF. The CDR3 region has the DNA TGTGCCAGCAGCACCCGGACAGGGGACCCCTACGAGCAGTACTTC.

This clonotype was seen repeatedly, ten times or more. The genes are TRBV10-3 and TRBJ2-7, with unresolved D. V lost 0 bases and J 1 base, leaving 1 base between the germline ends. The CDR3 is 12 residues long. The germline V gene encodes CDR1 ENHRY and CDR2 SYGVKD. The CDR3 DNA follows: TGTGCCATCAGTGAGTCTTCCTACGAGCAGTACTTC. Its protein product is CAISESSYEQYF.

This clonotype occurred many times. The CDR3 here is CASSRSDYGYTEAFF. The CDR3 nucleotides read TGCGCCAGCAGCCGAAGCGACTATGGGTACACTGAAGCTTTCTTT. The chain has TRBV4-1 and TRBJ1-1; D is unresolved. Germline V gene data show CDR1 as MGHRA and CDR2 as YSYEKL. V shed 4 bases and J shed 3 bases, with 15 bases lying between them. The CDR3 length is 15 residues.

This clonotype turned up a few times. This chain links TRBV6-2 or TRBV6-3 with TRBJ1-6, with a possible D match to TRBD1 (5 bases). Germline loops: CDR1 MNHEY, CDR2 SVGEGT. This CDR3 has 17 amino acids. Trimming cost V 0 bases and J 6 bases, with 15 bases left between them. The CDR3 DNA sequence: TGTGCCAGCAGTTACTCGAGCGGGGGTCATCGTAATTCACCCCTCCACTTT. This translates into CASSYSSGGHRNSPLHF.

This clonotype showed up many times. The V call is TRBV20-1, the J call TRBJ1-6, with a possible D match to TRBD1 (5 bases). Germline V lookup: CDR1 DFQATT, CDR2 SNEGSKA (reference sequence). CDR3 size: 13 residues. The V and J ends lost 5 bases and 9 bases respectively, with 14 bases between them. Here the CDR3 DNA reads TGCAGTGCTCTGGCAGGGTTAGTTTCACCCCTCCACTTT. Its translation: CSALAGLVSPLHF.

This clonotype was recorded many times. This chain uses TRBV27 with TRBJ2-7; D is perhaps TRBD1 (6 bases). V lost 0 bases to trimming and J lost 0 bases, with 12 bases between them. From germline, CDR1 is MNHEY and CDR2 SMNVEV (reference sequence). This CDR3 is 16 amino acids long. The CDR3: CASSLSRLGASYEQYF. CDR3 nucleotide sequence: TGTGCCAGCAGTTTATCTAGGTTGGGGGCCTCCTACGAGCAGTACTTC.

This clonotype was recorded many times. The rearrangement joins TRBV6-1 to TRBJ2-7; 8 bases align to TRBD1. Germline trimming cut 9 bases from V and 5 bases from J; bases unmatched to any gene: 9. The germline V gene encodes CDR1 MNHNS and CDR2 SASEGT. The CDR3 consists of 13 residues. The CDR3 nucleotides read TGTGCCAGTAGTACAGGACAGGGTAACGAGCAGTACTTC. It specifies CASSTGQGNEQYF.

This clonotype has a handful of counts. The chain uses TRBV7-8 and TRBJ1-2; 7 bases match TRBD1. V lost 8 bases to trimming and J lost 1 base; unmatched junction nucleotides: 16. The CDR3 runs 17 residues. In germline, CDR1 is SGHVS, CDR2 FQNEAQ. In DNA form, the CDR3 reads TGTGCCAGCGGTTATCGTGACAGGGTTATATTTAACTATGGCTACACCTTC. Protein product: CASGYRDRVIFNYGYTF.

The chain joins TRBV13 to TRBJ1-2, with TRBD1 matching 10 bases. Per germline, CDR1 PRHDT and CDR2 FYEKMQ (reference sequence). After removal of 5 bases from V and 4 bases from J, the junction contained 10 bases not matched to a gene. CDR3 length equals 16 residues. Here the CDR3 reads CASSTRTGGRIYGYTF. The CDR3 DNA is TGTGCCAGCAGCACCAGGACAGGGGGGCGTATCTATGGCTACACCTTC.

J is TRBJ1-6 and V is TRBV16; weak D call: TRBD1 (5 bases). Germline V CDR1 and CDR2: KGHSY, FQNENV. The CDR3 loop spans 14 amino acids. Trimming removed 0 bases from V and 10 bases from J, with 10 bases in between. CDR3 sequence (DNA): TGTGCCAGCAGCCAATCTCCAGGGCGGTCACCCCTCCACTTT. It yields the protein CASSQSPGRSPLHF.

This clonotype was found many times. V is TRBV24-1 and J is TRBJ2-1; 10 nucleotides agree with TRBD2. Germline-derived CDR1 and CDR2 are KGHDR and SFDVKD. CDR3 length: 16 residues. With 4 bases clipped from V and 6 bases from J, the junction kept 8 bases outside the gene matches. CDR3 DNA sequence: TGTGCCACCAGTGACCCTAGCGGGGGCCCCTTCAATGAGCAGTTCTTC. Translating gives CATSDPSGGPFNEQFF.

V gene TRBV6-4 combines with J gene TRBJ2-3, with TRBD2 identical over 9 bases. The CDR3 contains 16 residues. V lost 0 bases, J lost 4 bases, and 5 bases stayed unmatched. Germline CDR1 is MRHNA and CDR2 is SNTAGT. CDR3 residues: CASSDSFAGGPDTQYF. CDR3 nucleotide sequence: TGTGCCAGCAGTGACTCTTTCGCGGGGGGGCCAGATACGCAGTATTTT.

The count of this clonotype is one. This CDR3 reads CSVAPTGTTRGLEQYF. CDR3 coding DNA: TGCAGCGTGGCCCCCACCGGGACTACTCGGGGCCTCGAGCAGTACTTC. V and J are TRBV29-1 and TRBJ2-7; 7 bases are shared with TRBD2. J gave up 6 bases and V 6 bases, and 20 bases lay outside the gene matches. CDR1 and CDR2 from the germline V gene are SQVTM and ANQGSEA. CDR3 size: 16 residues.

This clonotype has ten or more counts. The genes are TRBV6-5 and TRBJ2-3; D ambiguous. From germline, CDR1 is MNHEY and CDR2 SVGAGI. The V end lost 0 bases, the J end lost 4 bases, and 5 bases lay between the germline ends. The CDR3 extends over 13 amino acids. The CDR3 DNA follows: TGTGCCAGCAGTTACTCGGGGTCAGATACGCAGTATTTT. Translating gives CASSYSGSDTQYF.

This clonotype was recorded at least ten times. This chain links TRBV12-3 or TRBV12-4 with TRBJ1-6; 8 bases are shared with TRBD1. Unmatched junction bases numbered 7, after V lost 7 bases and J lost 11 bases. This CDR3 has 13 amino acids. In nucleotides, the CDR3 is TGTGCCAGCACCTATACAGGGGGGACACCCCTCCACTTT. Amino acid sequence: CASTYTGGTPLHF.

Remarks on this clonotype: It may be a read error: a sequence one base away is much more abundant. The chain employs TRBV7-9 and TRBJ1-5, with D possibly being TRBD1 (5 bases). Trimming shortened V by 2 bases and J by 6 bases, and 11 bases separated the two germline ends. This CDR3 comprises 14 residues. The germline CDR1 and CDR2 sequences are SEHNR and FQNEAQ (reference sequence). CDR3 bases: TGTGCCAGCAGCTTAATAGGGGCGGGTCAGCCCCAGCATTTT. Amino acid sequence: CASSLIGAGQPQHF. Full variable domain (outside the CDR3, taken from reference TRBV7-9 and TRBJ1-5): DTGVSQNPRHKITKRGQNVTFRCDPISEHNRLYWYRQTLGQGPEFLTYFQNEAQLEKSRLLSDRFSAERPKGSFSTLEIQRTEQGDSAMYLCASSLIGAGQPQHFGDGTRLSIL.

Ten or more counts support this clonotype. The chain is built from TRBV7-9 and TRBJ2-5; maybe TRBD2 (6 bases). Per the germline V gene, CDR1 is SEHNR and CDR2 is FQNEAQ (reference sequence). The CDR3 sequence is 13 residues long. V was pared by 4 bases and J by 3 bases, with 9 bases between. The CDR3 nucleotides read TGTGCCAGCAGCTGGGGGGTGAAAGAGACCCAGTACTTC. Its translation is CASSWGVKETQYF. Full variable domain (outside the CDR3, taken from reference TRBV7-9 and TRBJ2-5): DTGVSQNPRHKITKRGQNVTFRCDPISEHNRLYWYRQTLGQGPEFLTYFQNEAQLEKSRLLSDRFSAERPKGSFSTLEIQRTEQGDSAMYLCASSWGVKETQYFGPGTRLLVL.

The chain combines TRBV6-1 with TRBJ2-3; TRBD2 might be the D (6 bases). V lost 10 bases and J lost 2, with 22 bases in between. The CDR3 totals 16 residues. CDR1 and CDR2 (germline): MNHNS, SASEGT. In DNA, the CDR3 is TGTGCCACGACGAACGTTCTCGCGGACTACACAGATACGCAGTATTTT. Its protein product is CATTNVLADYTDTQYF.

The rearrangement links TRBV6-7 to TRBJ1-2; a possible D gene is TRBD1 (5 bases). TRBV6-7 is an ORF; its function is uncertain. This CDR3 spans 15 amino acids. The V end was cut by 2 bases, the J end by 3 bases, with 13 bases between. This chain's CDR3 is CASSYRQRGDYGYTF. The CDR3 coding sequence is TGTGCCAGCAGTTACAGACAGCGCGGGGACTATGGCTACACCTTC.

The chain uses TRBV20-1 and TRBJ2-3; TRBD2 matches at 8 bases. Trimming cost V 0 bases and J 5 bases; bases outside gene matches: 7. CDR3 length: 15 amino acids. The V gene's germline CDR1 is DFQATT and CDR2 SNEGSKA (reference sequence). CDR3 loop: CSARDFGGAGDTQYF. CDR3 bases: TGCAGTGCTAGAGATTTCGGGGGGGCGGGAGATACGCAGTATTTT.

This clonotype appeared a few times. The CDR3 spells CASSPIGPQKEKLFF. The CDR3 nucleotides are TGTGCCAGCTCACCAATTGGCCCTCAGAAGGAAAAACTGTTTTTT. The V call is TRBV18, the J call TRBJ1-4; no clear D gene. The CDR3 is made up of 15 amino acids. Per germline, CDR1 KGHSH and CDR2 LQKENI. V was pared by 2 bases and J by 8 bases, with 15 bases between. Full variable domain (missing parts from reference TRBV18 and TRBJ1-4): NAGVMQNPRHLVRRRGQEARLRCSPMKGHSHVYWYRQLPEEGLKFMVYLQKENIIDESGMPKERFSAEFPKEGPSILRIQQVVRGDSAAYFCASSPIGPQKEKLFFGSGTQLSVL.

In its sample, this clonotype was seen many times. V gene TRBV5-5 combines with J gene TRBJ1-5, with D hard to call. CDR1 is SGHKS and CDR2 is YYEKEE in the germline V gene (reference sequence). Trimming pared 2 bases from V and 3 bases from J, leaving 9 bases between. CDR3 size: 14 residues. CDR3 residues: CASSFDYLNQPQHF. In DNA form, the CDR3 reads TGTGCCAGCAGCTTCGACTATCTCAATCAGCCCCAGCATTTT. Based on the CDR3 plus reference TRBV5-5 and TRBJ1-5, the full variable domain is DAGVTQSPTHLIKTRGQQVTLRCSPISGHKSVSWYQQVLGQGPQFIFQYYEKEERGRGNFPDRFSARQFPNYSSELNVNALLLGDSALYLCASSFDYLNQPQHFGDGTRLSIL.

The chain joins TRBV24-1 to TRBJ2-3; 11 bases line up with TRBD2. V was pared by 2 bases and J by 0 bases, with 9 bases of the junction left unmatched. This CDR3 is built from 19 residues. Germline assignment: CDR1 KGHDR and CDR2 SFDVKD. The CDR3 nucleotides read TGTGCCACCAGTGATTCGCTAGCGGGGGGCTTCATTAGCACAGATACGCAGTATTTT. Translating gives CATSDSLAGGFISTDTQYF.

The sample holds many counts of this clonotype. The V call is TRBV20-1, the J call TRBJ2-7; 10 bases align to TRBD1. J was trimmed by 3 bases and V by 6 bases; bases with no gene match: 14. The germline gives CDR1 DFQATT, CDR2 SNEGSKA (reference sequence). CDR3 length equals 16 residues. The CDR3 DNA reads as TGCAGTGCCTTATCCAGTTTGACAGGGGGCTTCTACGAGCAGTACTTC. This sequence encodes CSALSSLTGGFYEQYF.

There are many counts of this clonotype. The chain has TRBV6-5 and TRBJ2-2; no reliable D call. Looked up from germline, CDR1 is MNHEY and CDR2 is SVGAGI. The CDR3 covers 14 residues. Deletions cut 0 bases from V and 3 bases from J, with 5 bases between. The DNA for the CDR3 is TGTGCCAGCAGTTACTCGACCGACACCGGGGAGCTGTTTTTT. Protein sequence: CASSYSTDTGELFF.

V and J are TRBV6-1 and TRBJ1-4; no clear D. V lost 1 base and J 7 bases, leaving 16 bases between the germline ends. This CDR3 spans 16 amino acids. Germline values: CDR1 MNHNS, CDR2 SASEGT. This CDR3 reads CASSEVTWSTGEKLFF. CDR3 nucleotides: TGTGCCAGCAGTGAAGTGACGTGGTCAACGGGTGAAAAACTGTTTTTT.

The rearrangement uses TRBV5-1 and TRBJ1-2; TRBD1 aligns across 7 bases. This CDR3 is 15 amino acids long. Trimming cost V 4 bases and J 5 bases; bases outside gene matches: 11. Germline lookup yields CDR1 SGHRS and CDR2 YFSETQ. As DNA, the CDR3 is TGCGCCAGCAGCCTAGGACAGGCTTTTCCTTATGGCTACACCTTC. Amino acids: CASSLGQAFPYGYTF.